The text below deals with one T cell receptor (beta chain). Its antigen is not known. This sample stems from a study of cytomegalovirus exposure and HLA in healthy donors. Overall study results and limits: Researchers reported that a few CMV-associated chains were confirmed in vitro as CMV antigen-specific. In a later analysis, DRB1 alleles had the most associated TCRs; HLA-C alleles the fewest.

The primer mix had 60 Vbeta and 13 Jbeta primers. In the source study's methods: In a later analysis, the count reached 76 million or so unique TCR beta chains, with roughly 12 million shared. This table comes from immunoSEQ multiplex PCR, and its TCRdb copy is limited to in-frame clones, with some not included. V, J and clone size are those of that table, while D and trimming were read from the DNA. The data hold fewer than 200,000 clones, with over 60% observed a single time. Germline V gene lookup returns CDR1 SGHDN and CDR2 FVKESK. V gave up 4 bases and J gave up 4 bases, with 15 bases separating them. There are 15 residues in the CDR3.

Source material: PBMCs. The rearrangement joins TRBV14 to TRBJ2-3, with D possibly TRBD2 on 7 matching bases. This receptor was identified in a girl aged 10-17 years in good health and CMV-seronegative. The CDR3 reads CASSLGGLAPDTQYF. The CDR3 region has the DNA TGTGCCAGCAGCCTGGGGGGGCTAGCCCCAGATACGCAGTATTTT.